This T cell receptor (beta chain) came from a study of blood T cell repertoires in COVID-19. Per the germline V gene, CDR1 is KGHSH and CDR2 is LQKENI. J lost 2 bases, V lost 6 bases, and 9 bases had no gene match. The CDR3 is 16 amino acids. Profiled with immunoSEQ multiplex PCR; TCRdb holds only in-frame clones, not every one. The table shows over 150,000 clones, with approximately 91% occurring only once. This TCR derives from a man aged 18-30 years with acute or convalescent COVID-19. The chain uses TRBV18 and TRBJ2-7; 11 bases map to TRBD2. The sample was peripheral blood. CDR3 in DNA: TGTGCCAGCTCCTCCTCACGACTAGCGGGAACCTACGAGCAGTACTTC. It yields the protein CASSSSRLAGTYEQYF.